These 18 T cell receptor beta chains were all obtained from the same sample, sequenced in a study of T-cell memory formation after mild COVID-19. Via MiXCR, TCRdb re-called the 5' RACE reads, giving one row per CDR3 protein. The sample holds some 320,000 distinct CDR3 sequences, more than 15% seen once. The sequencing input was PBMCs or a T cell subset sorted from them (not recorded which). All receptors come from a man between 18 and 35 years old who had mild COVID-19 (a few samples of this study predate the infection). Cell type and time point are not known.

V gene TRBV6-5 combines with J gene TRBJ2-1; 12 bases align to TRBD2. V trimming: 6 bases; J trimming: 3 bases; junction bases outside the gene matches: 3. Germline lookup yields CDR1 MNHEY and CDR2 SVGAGI. This CDR3 contains 15 residues. Here the CDR3 DNA reads TGTGCCAGCAGGCTAGCGGGGGGGCACTACAATGAGCAGTTCTTC. Its protein product is CASRLAGGHYNEQFF.

This clonotype was counted a few times. The rearrangement joins TRBV6-1 to TRBJ1-1, with D perhaps TRBD1 (5 bases). The ends were cut back, 3 bases at V and 7 bases at J, with 15 bases in the middle. The CDR3 runs 14 residues. Germline lookup yields CDR1 MNHNS and CDR2 SASEGT. The CDR3 bases are TGTGCCAGCAGTGATAATCAGGGATGGGGTGAAGCTTTCTTT. Translated, it gives CASSDNQGWGEAFF.

V usage is TRBV15 and J usage is TRBJ2-3, with TRBD2 matching 10 bases. This CDR3 spans 16 amino acids. V lost 3 bases to trimming and J lost 2 bases; unmatched junction nucleotides: 5. The germline CDR1 and CDR2 sequences are LNHNV and YYDKDF (reference sequence). The CDR3 DNA reads as TGTGCCACCAGCAGCGCGCTAGCGGGGGCCACAGATACGCAGTATTTT. This encodes CATSSALAGATDTQYF.

This clonotype showed up just a few times. The chain links TRBV5-1 to TRBJ2-1; D gene unclear. This CDR3 contains 16 residues. Trimming cost V 0 bases and J 0 bases, with 10 bases left between them. From germline, CDR1 is SGHRS and CDR2 YFSETQ. This CDR3 reads CASSLASWSSYNEQFF. DNA for the CDR3: TGCGCCAGCAGCTTGGCGTCTTGGAGCTCCTACAATGAGCAGTTCTTC. The complete variable domain, with remaining parts taken from reference TRBV5-1 and TRBJ2-1, reads KAGVTQTPRYLIKTRGQQVTLSCSPISGHRSVSWYQQTPGQGLQFLFEYFSETQRNKGNFPGRFSGRQFSNSRSEMNVSTLELGDSALYLCASSLASWSSYNEQFFGPGTRLTVL.

The genes are TRBV2 and TRBJ1-5; D gene uncertain. With 10 bases removed from V and 2 bases from J, the gap between germline ends came to 15 bases. The CDR3 extends over 14 amino acids. Looked up from germline, CDR1 is SNHLY and CDR2 is FYNNEI. As DNA, the CDR3 is TGTGCCACAGCGCCTAGGGCCGGCAATCAGCCCCAGCATTTT. Translated: CATAPRAGNQPQHF.

This clonotype was detected ten times or more. The chain has TRBV27 and TRBJ1-1; D not certain. The CDR3 runs to 14 residues. Trimming shortened V by 7 bases and J by 1 base, and 13 bases separated the two germline ends. CDR1 is MNHEY, CDR2 SMNVEV, per germline (reference sequence). CDR3 bases: TGTGCCAGCACCCTGACGAGTGCGAACACTGAAGCTTTCTTT. Residues: CASTLTSANTEAFF.

This clonotype has a handful of counts. One junction end disagrees with the germline gene, perhaps due to a read error. This chain connects TRBV5-4 to TRBJ2-7; no firm D call. Germline V gene sequence: CDR1 SGHNT, CDR2 YYREEE (reference sequence). CDR3 length: 14 amino acids. CDR3 sequence reads: CTSSSVGAIYEQYF. In DNA, the CDR3 is TGTACCAGCAGCTCGGTCGGTGCAATCTACGAGCAGTACTTC.

The rearrangement joins TRBV10-3 to TRBJ1-5; TRBD1 is a possible D gene (5 bases). The CDR3 loop spans 16 amino acids. Germline V gene lookup returns CDR1 ENHRY and CDR2 SYGVKD. V lost 11 bases to trimming and J lost 2 bases, with 22 bases between them. The chain's CDR3 is CASGPHGDGGNQPQHF. The CDR3 DNA reads TGTGCCTCCGGACCTCACGGGGACGGGGGCAATCAGCCCCAGCATTTT.

The chain has TRBV4-3 and TRBJ2-2; 7 bases are shared with TRBD2. Per the germline V gene, CDR1 is LGHNA and CDR2 is YSLEER. CDR3 length: 15 residues. V lost 1 base and J lost 2; bases outside the gene matches: 1. DNA of the CDR3: TGCGCCAGCAGCCAAGCGGGGGGAAACACCGGGGAGCTGTTTTTT. Encoded protein: CASSQAGGNTGELFF.

This clonotype was detected a few times. The chain links TRBV24-1 to TRBJ2-5; 8 bases line up with TRBD2. V gave up 2 bases and J gave up 2 bases; unmatched junction bases: 6. Germline V gene data show CDR1 as KGHDR and CDR2 as SFDVKD. This CDR3 is built from 16 residues. The CDR3 DNA is TGTGCCACCAGTGATTCTTTCGGGGGGGATCAAGAGACCCAGTACTTC. As protein: CATSDSFGGDQETQYF.

The V call is TRBV29-1, the J call TRBJ2-3; maybe TRBD1 (6 bases). CDR1 is SQVTM, CDR2 ANQGSEA, per germline. Trimming stripped 4 bases from V and 3 bases from J, with 17 bases between. This CDR3 is 15 amino acids long. The CDR3 sequence: CSVVGPGTRTDTQYF. The CDR3 nucleotides are TGCAGCGTTGTAGGTCCAGGGACAAGGACAGATACGCAGTATTTT.

The chain carries TRBV6-4 and TRBJ1-1, with D possibly TRBD1 on 5 matching bases. CDR1 is MRHNA and CDR2 is SNTAGT in the germline V gene. V lost 5 bases to trimming and J lost 5 bases, with 18 bases between them. The CDR3 covers 15 residues. The CDR3 sequence: CASSPQPLGVTEAFF. The DNA of the CDR3 is TGTGCCAGCAGTCCTCAACCACTAGGGGTTACTGAAGCTTTCTTT.

The chain uses TRBV27 and TRBJ2-3; 7 positions agree with TRBD2. The length of the CDR3 is 16 residues. CDR1 and CDR2 from the germline V gene are MNHEY and SMNVEV (reference sequence). The V and J ends lost 5 bases and 0 bases, in that order; junction bases with no gene match: 8. Here the CDR3 DNA reads TGTGCCAGCAGTCCCATAGTGGGGGGGAGCACAGATACGCAGTATTTT. The encoded protein is CASSPIVGGSTDTQYF.

This clonotype was recorded a few times. The rearrangement joins TRBV7-9 to TRBJ2-1; 13 positions match TRBD2. The V gene end was trimmed by 3 bases and the J gene end by 9 bases; junction bases not matched to a gene: 14. The germline gives CDR1 SEHNR, CDR2 FQNEAQ (reference sequence). The CDR3 runs 18 residues. CDR3 loop: CASSLGTSGDGIIGEQFF. The CDR3 nucleotides read TGTGCCAGCAGCTTGGGGACTAGCGGGGATGGTATCATCGGTGAGCAGTTCTTC.

This sequence joins TRBV28 and TRBJ1-1, with 7 bases that match TRBD1. The germline CDR1 and CDR2 sequences are MDHEN and SYDVKM. This CDR3 contains 11 residues. J gave up 6 bases and V 7 bases, and 2 bases lay outside the gene matches. The CDR3 here is CASNDRAEAFF. Written as DNA, the CDR3 is TGTGCCAGCAACGACAGGGCTGAAGCTTTCTTT.

This clonotype has a handful of counts. The rearrangement uses TRBV24-1 and TRBJ2-5; 9 nucleotides align to TRBD1. Germline CDR1 KGHDR, CDR2 SFDVKD. The trim removed 4 bases at V and 3 bases at J, leaving 2 bases unmatched. The CDR3 has 14 residues. The CDR3 protein is CATSDTGGEETQYF. As DNA, the CDR3 is TGTGCCACCAGTGACACAGGGGGCGAAGAGACCCAGTACTTC.

The chain recombines TRBV7-2 with TRBJ1-1; D unresolved. V gave up 5 bases and J gave up 11 bases, with 15 bases separating them. The germline CDR1 and CDR2 sequences are SGHTA and FQGNSA. The CDR3 is 12 amino acids. CDR3 sequence: CASSPVGPKAFF. In DNA, the CDR3 is TGTGCCAGCAGCCCGGTCGGGCCTAAGGCTTTCTTT. Filled out from reference TRBV7-2 and TRBJ1-1, the complete variable domain reads GAGVSQSPSNKVTEKGKDVELRCDPISGHTALYWYRQSLGQGLEFLIYFQGNSAPDKSGLPSDRFSAERTGGSVSTLTIQRTQQEDSAVYLCASSPVGPKAFFGQGTRLTVV.

V usage is TRBV6-6 and J usage is TRBJ2-3, with 8 positions matching TRBD2. CDR1 is MNHNY and CDR2 is SVGAGI in the germline V gene (reference sequence). V gave up 2 bases and J gave up 2 bases; unmatched junction bases: 6. The CDR3 is 16 residues long. The CDR3 loop reads CASSYVLAGNTDTQYF. In DNA form, the CDR3 reads TGTGCCAGCAGTTACGTTCTAGCGGGTAACACAGATACGCAGTATTTT.